This TCR beta chain was found in a study of monozygotic twins with inflammatory bowel disease. CDR3 size: 16 residues. Germline V gene data show CDR1 as LGHNA and CDR2 as YSLEER. TCRdb reprocessed the 5' RACE reads; each CDR3 protein has one entry and no DNA is given. Reported are approximately 200,000 distinct CDR3 sequences; the ten largest clones contain approximately 7.7%. Concerning this clonotype: Its antigen is not identified.

Overall study findings and caveats: IBD patients carried less diverse TCRbeta repertoires (inverse Simpson) than healthy co-twins.

Source material: blood. The source of this sequence is a human donor with ulcerative colitis or Crohn's disease, or a healthy co-twin of an affected twin (not recorded which). This chain links TRBV4-3 with TRBJ2-1; TCRdb gives TRBD1 as the D gene, but with no DNA this cannot be confirmed. CDR3 in amino acids: CASSQVRPPGMYEQFF.